Listed below are T cell receptor beta chains from one sample, sequenced in a study of regulatory T cells in long-lasting Graves disease. TCRdb ran MiXCR on the multiplex PCR reads and lists one entry per CDR3 protein. Of a few hundred thousand distinct CDR3 sequences listed, about 12% were seen once; the top ten hold approximately 20%. A further study also used this sample, focusing on T cells in Graves' hyperthyroidism and ophthalmopathy.

Specimen: peripheral blood mononuclear cells (PBMCs), collected at new diagnosis, from a patient treated with antithyroid drugs. The receptors stem from a woman in her late teens or twenties with Graves disease. The CDR3 runs from the conserved cysteine through the conserved F or W. Fields, in order: J gene, D gene, clone size, V gene, CDR3 protein, CDR3 DNA. A D gene is named only where the DNA matches it firmly. Part of the rows lack a size; the others show once, few, many or a class for expanded clones.

j_gene: TRBJ2-2
d_gene: .
abundance: many
v_gene: TRBV7-3
CDR3aa: CASSLTLAGELFF
CDR3nt: TGTGCCAGCAGCTTAACATTGGCCGGGGAGCTGTTTTTT

j_gene: TRBJ1-6
d_gene: TRBD1
abundance: many
v_gene: TRBV20-1
CDR3aa: CSARDQGEGSPLHF
CDR3nt: TGCAGTGCTAGAGACCAGGGGGAAGGTTCACCCCTCCACTTT

j_gene: TRBJ2-5
d_gene: .
abundance: few
v_gene: TRBV4-3
CDR3aa: CASSSTLSSEGETQYF
CDR3nt: TGCGCCAGCAGCTCTACCCTTTCTAGCGAAGGAGAGACCCAGTACTTC

j_gene: TRBJ2-1
d_gene: TRBD2
abundance: few
v_gene: TRBV29-1
CDR3aa: CSVEDWERGGYNEQFF
CDR3nt: TGCAGCGTTGAAGATTGGGAGCGGGGGGGATACAATGAGCAGTTCTTC

j_gene: TRBJ1-5
d_gene: .
abundance: many
v_gene: TRBV29-1
CDR3aa: CSVRDTNQPQHF
CDR3nt: TGCAGCGTGCGGGACACCAATCAGCCCCAGCATTTT

j_gene: TRBJ2-1
d_gene: TRBD1
abundance: .
v_gene: TRBV10-3
CDR3aa: CATSGQGVVYEQFF
CDR3nt: TGTGCCACTTCTGGACAGGGAGTTGTGTACGAGCAGTTCTTC

j_gene: TRBJ1-5
d_gene: TRBD1
abundance: .
v_gene: TRBV6-2/TRBV6-3
CDR3aa: CASSSTGAGPTQHF
CDR3nt: TGTGCCAGCAGTTCGACAGGGGCCGGTCCGACCCAGCATTTT

j_gene: TRBJ2-7
d_gene: .
abundance: many
v_gene: TRBV11-2
CDR3aa: CASSLVRGRYKQYF
CDR3nt: TGTGCCAGCAGCTTAGTCAGGGGCCGGTACAAGCAGTACTTC

j_gene: TRBJ1-3
d_gene: .
abundance: few
v_gene: TRBV4-3
CDR3aa: CASSHSPRGSGNTIYF
CDR3nt: TGCGCCAGCAGCCACTCTCCCAGGGGATCTGGAAACACCATATATTTT

j_gene: TRBJ1-2
d_gene: TRBD1
abundance: once
v_gene: TRBV4-1
CDR3aa: CASSQTLRAPGGANYSYTF
CDR3nt: TGCGCCAGCAGCCAAACACTCAGAGCCCCAGGGGGCGCCAACTATAGCTACACCTTC

j_gene: TRBJ1-1
d_gene: TRBD1
abundance: many
v_gene: TRBV5-1
CDR3aa: CASSTGQGALGAFF
CDR3nt: TGCGCCAGCAGCACTGGACAGGGGGCCTTGGGAGCTTTCTTT

j_gene: TRBJ2-1
d_gene: .
abundance: once
v_gene: TRBV4-3
CDR3aa: CASSQDQRRYNEQFF
CDR3nt: TGCGCCAGCAGCCAAGACCAGCGCCGTTACAATGAGCAGTTCTTC

j_gene: TRBJ2-1
d_gene: TRBD1
abundance: many
v_gene: TRBV11-1
CDR3aa: CASSLSGQYNEQFF
CDR3nt: TGTGCCAGCAGCTTGTCGGGACAGTACAATGAGCAGTTCTTC

j_gene: TRBJ2-4
d_gene: TRBD1
abundance: .
v_gene: TRBV20-1
CDR3aa: CSAGGQGISENTQYF
CDR3nt: TGCAGTGCCGGGGGACAGGGGATTTCTGAAAACACTCAGTACTTC

j_gene: TRBJ2-6
d_gene: .
abundance: .
v_gene: TRBV5-1
CDR3aa: CASSLVGSWASGANVLTF
CDR3nt: TGCGCCAGCAGCTTGGTTGGGTCATGGGCCTCTGGGGCCAACGTCCTGACTTTC

j_gene: TRBJ2-3
d_gene: .
abundance: many
v_gene: TRBV13
CDR3aa: CASSLDGFTDTQYF
CDR3nt: TGTGCCAGCAGCTTAGACGGGTTCACAGATACGCAGTATTTT

j_gene: TRBJ2-1
d_gene: TRBD2
abundance: many
v_gene: TRBV20-1
CDR3aa: CSARSAGGTSYNEQFF
CDR3nt: TGCAGTGCTAGGTCAGCGGGGGGGACCTCCTACAATGAGCAGTTCTTC

j_gene: TRBJ1-1
d_gene: .
abundance: many
v_gene: TRBV5-5
CDR3aa: CASSLPGAIEAFF
CDR3nt: TGTGCCAGCAGCTTGCCGGGGGCGATTGAAGCTTTCTTT

j_gene: TRBJ1-1
d_gene: TRBD1
abundance: many
v_gene: TRBV9
CDR3aa: CASSPRQGTNTEAFF
CDR3nt: TGTGCCAGCAGCCCGAGACAGGGAACGAACACTGAAGCTTTCTTT

j_gene: TRBJ1-2
d_gene: .
abundance: .
v_gene: TRBV11-2
CDR3aa: CASSSWGHYGYTF
CDR3nt: TGTGCCAGCAGCAGCTGGGGCCACTATGGCTACACCTTC

j_gene: TRBJ2-2
d_gene: TRBD2
abundance: many
v_gene: TRBV9
CDR3aa: CASSVGTSRNTGELFF
CDR3nt: TGTGCCAGCAGCGTAGGGACTAGCAGGAACACCGGGGAGCTGTTTTTT

j_gene: TRBJ1-2
d_gene: .
abundance: .
v_gene: TRBV30
CDR3aa: CAWSWDERSDGYTF
CDR3nt: TGTGCCTGGAGTTGGGACGAGAGGTCGGATGGCTACACCTTC

j_gene: TRBJ1-2
d_gene: .
abundance: .
v_gene: TRBV7-3
CDR3aa: CASSPTGRDGYTF
CDR3nt: TGTGCCAGCAGCCCCACCGGACGGGATGGCTACACCTTC

j_gene: TRBJ2-3
d_gene: TRBD2
abundance: few
v_gene: TRBV28
CDR3aa: CASSWWTSGGASTDTQYF
CDR3nt: TGTGCCAGCAGTTGGTGGACTAGCGGGGGGGCTAGCACAGATACGCAGTATTTT

j_gene: TRBJ2-5
d_gene: .
abundance: many
v_gene: TRBV5-1
CDR3aa: CASSPEASETQYF
CDR3nt: TGCGCCAGCAGCCCTGAGGCATCAGAGACCCAGTACTTC

j_gene: TRBJ2-7
d_gene: .
abundance: many
v_gene: TRBV18
CDR3aa: CASSLRRSSLSYEQYF
CDR3nt: TGTGCCAGCTCACTGCGTAGGTCCTCCCTCTCCTACGAGCAGTACTTC

j_gene: TRBJ1-6
d_gene: .
abundance: many
v_gene: TRBV7-2
CDR3aa: CASSLGFRSGYNSPLHF
CDR3nt: TGTGCCAGCAGCTTAGGATTCAGGAGCGGCTATAATTCACCCCTCCACTTT

j_gene: TRBJ2-4
d_gene: .
abundance: many
v_gene: TRBV12-3/TRBV12-4
CDR3aa: CASSLELVDIQYF
CDR3nt: TGTGCCAGCAGTTTGGAATTGGTGGACATTCAGTACTTC

j_gene: TRBJ2-1
d_gene: TRBD2
abundance: .
v_gene: TRBV12-3/TRBV12-4
CDR3aa: CASSFGLAGISEQFF
CDR3nt: TGTGCCAGCAGTTTTGGCCTAGCGGGTATCTCTGAGCAGTTCTTC

j_gene: TRBJ1-2
d_gene: TRBD1
abundance: .
v_gene: TRBV12-5
CDR3aa: CASGFHDAGGYGYTF
CDR3nt: TGTGCTAGTGGTTTCCATGACGCAGGGGGCTATGGCTACACCTTC

j_gene: TRBJ1-1
d_gene: .
abundance: many
v_gene: TRBV7-2
CDR3aa: CASSFLGRNTEAFF
CDR3nt: TGTGCCAGCAGCTTCTTGGGGAGGAACACTGAAGCTTTCTTT

j_gene: TRBJ2-7
d_gene: TRBD1
abundance: few
v_gene: TRBV29-1
CDR3aa: CSVRGQASYEQYF
CDR3nt: TGCAGCGTTCGAGGACAGGCCTCCTACGAGCAGTACTTC

j_gene: TRBJ1-1
d_gene: TRBD1
abundance: many
v_gene: TRBV5-5
CDR3aa: CASGNRGTRDTEAFF
CDR3nt: TGTGCCAGCGGAAACAGGGGGACCAGGGACACTGAAGCTTTCTTT

j_gene: TRBJ1-1
d_gene: .
abundance: many
v_gene: TRBV20-1
CDR3aa: CSASPGTIATTEAFF
CDR3nt: TGCAGTGCTAGCCCCGGGACAATCGCTACCACTGAAGCTTTCTTT

j_gene: TRBJ2-1
d_gene: .
abundance: .
v_gene: TRBV5-1
CDR3aa: CASSLVGAHEQFF
CDR3nt: TGCGCCAGCAGCTTGGTTGGGGCCCATGAGCAGTTCTTC

j_gene: TRBJ2-5
d_gene: .
abundance: many
v_gene: TRBV20-1
CDR3aa: CSARDSAGASETQYF
CDR3nt: TGCAGTGCTAGAGACTCGGCAGGGGCTTCGGAGACCCAGTACTTC

j_gene: TRBJ1-1
d_gene: .
abundance: .
v_gene: TRBV18
CDR3aa: CASSPRWDLNTEAFF
CDR3nt: TGTGCCAGCTCACCACGGTGGGATTTGAACACTGAAGCTTTCTTT

j_gene: TRBJ2-1
d_gene: .
abundance: many
v_gene: TRBV27
CDR3aa: CASSLRRHSRHEFF
CDR3nt: TGTGCCAGCAGTTTAAGGAGACACTCGCGGCATGAGTTCTTC

j_gene: TRBJ2-2
d_gene: TRBD1
abundance: many
v_gene: TRBV11-1
CDR3aa: CASSFTGDAGELFF
CDR3nt: TGTGCCAGCAGCTTTACAGGGGATGCCGGGGAGCTGTTTTTT

j_gene: TRBJ1-2
d_gene: .
abundance: few
v_gene: TRBV7-9
CDR3aa: CASSLQGADGYTF
CDR3nt: TGTGCCAGCAGCTTGCAGGGAGCTGATGGCTACACCTTC

j_gene: TRBJ1-5
d_gene: TRBD1
abundance: .
v_gene: TRBV6-1
CDR3aa: CASSPNRGLVQPQHF
CDR3nt: TGTGCCAGCAGTCCCAACAGGGGGCTGGTTCAGCCCCAGCATTTT

j_gene: TRBJ1-3
d_gene: .
abundance: many
v_gene: TRBV11-2
CDR3aa: CASSFDQGNTIYF
CDR3nt: TGTGCCAGCAGCTTTGACCAAGGAAACACCATATATTTT

j_gene: TRBJ2-5
d_gene: TRBD1
abundance: .
v_gene: TRBV2
CDR3aa: CASRETGSEETQYF
CDR3nt: TGTGCCAGCAGAGAGACAGGGTCGGAAGAGACCCAGTACTTC

j_gene: TRBJ2-1
d_gene: .
abundance: .
v_gene: TRBV4-1
CDR3aa: CASSQEPGTKNYNEQFF
CDR3nt: TGCGCCAGCAGCCAAGAACCAGGAACCAAGAACTACAATGAGCAGTTCTTC

j_gene: TRBJ2-5
d_gene: TRBD2
abundance: many
v_gene: TRBV19
CDR3aa: CASSPFSGSRETQYF
CDR3nt: TGTGCCAGTAGTCCGTTTAGCGGGAGTCGAGAGACCCAGTACTTC

j_gene: TRBJ2-5
d_gene: .
abundance: few
v_gene: TRBV6-2/TRBV6-3
CDR3aa: CASSQQEMQETQYF
CDR3nt: TGTGCCAGCAGTCAACAGGAGATGCAAGAGACCCAGTACTTC

j_gene: TRBJ1-2
d_gene: TRBD1
abundance: few
v_gene: TRBV7-2
CDR3aa: CASSRDRDSYGYTF
CDR3nt: TGTGCCAGCAGCCGGGACAGAGACTCCTATGGCTACACCTTC

j_gene: TRBJ2-5
d_gene: .
abundance: many
v_gene: TRBV5-8
CDR3aa: CASSPTGPSTQYF
CDR3nt: TGTGCCAGCAGCCCGACGGGCCCCTCGACCCAGTACTTC

j_gene: TRBJ1-2
d_gene: .
abundance: many
v_gene: TRBV7-9
CDR3aa: CASQSIRDLTLGDYGYTF
CDR3nt: TGTGCCAGCCAAAGCATCCGGGACCTCACCCTTGGGGACTATGGCTACACCTTC